This TCR beta chain was identified during a study of T cell repertoires in aging, cancer and after chemotherapy. The wider study: Glioblastoma patients receiving temozolomide-based therapy gave paired samples before and after chemotherapy.

V lost 5 bases to trimming and J lost 1 base; unmatched junction nucleotides: 5. CDR3 length: 15 amino acids. From germline, CDR1 is MNHEY and CDR2 SVGAGI. Points on this clonotype: Its antigen is still unknown.

Study-wide results and caveats: In each cancer cohort, median generation probability increased across chemotherapy, suggesting thymic output rebounded. In healthy donors, age-related TCR diversity loss mainly reflected lost richness.

Amplification of TCR beta used genomic DNA extracted from peripheral blood. TRB rearrangements spanning V, D and J were amplified using mixed TRB-A/B primers. A single record per CDR3 protein comes from TCRdb applying MiXCR to the multiplex PCR reads. The sample yields around 20,000 distinct CDR3 sequences, roughly two fifths seen once. The TCR comes from a human donor with a solid tumor. The sequenced material came from blood. The rearrangement links TRBV6-5 to TRBJ2-3; TRBD2 matches 8 bases. The CDR3 DNA reads as TGTGCCAGCAGTCAACTAGCGGCTGGCACAGATACGCAGTATTTT. This codes for CASSQLAAGTDTQYF.